In this sample, the clone carrying this T cell receptor (beta chain) turned up a few times. Its antigen is unknown. V lost 8 bases and J lost 5, with 9 bases in between. CDR1 and CDR2 from the germline V gene are MDHEN and SYDVKM. The CDR3 is made up of 12 amino acids. The sample belongs to a study of cytomegalovirus exposure and HLA in healthy donors. Study-wide results and caveats: Information on immune exposure was restricted to one variable (CMV serostatus). For most TCR beta V segments, an earlier analysis put the productive rate at about 90% or about 30% of the time. Most observed TCR sequences were rare, whereas some public TCRs were detected in many donors.

Each donor was nominally healthy when sampled (though unrecorded immune exposures were likely). The PCR ran on 60 Vbeta and 13 Jbeta primers. TCRdb keeps only in-frame clones here, not all; method: immunoSEQ multiplex PCR. The sample contains roughly 150,000 clones, around 75% of which appear only once. V gene TRBV28 combines with J gene TRBJ1-4; D is ambiguous. Sequencing was carried out using PBMCs. This receptor was identified in a man aged 18 to 30 in good health and CMV-seropositive. CDR3 protein: CASQVLNEKLFF. In DNA, the CDR3 is TGTGCCAGCCAGGTGCTAAATGAAAAACTGTTTTTT.